What follows are 23 T cell receptor beta chains derived from one specimen sequenced in a study of blood T cell repertoires in COVID-19. This table comes from immunoSEQ multiplex PCR, and its TCRdb copy is limited to in-frame clones, with some not included. The sample consists of about 270,000 clones, 86% of them appearing once. Sequenced material: peripheral blood. Receptor source: a man between 40 and 49 years old with active or convalescent COVID-19.

The rearrangement joins TRBV4-1 to TRBJ1-5; D not certain. V lost 2 bases to trimming and J lost 2 bases, with 13 bases between them. Germline V gene data show CDR1 as MGHRA and CDR2 as YSYEKL. CDR3 length: 16 amino acids. CDR3 DNA: TGCGCCAGCAGCCAATCGGTAACGAGGGGCAATCAGCCCCAGCATTTT. Its translation: CASSQSVTRGNQPQHF.

The chain employs TRBV2 and TRBJ1-5, with D possibly matching TRBD1 (5 bases). Trimming shortened V by 7 bases and J by 0 bases, and 10 bases separated the two germline ends. This CDR3 has 14 amino acids. The germline CDR1 and CDR2 sequences are SNHLY and FYNNEI. CDR3 amino acids: CASTPTDSNQPQHF. In DNA form, the CDR3 reads TGTGCCAGCACCCCGACAGATAGCAATCAGCCCCAGCATTTT.

The genes are TRBV30 and TRBJ1-3, with 7 bases matching TRBD1. Germline-derived CDR1 and CDR2 are GTSNPN and SVGIG (reference sequence). This CDR3 spans 16 amino acids. The junction had 8 bases not matched to a gene; V was cut back by 3 bases and J by 0 bases. CDR3 sequence (DNA): TGTGCCTGGAGCCACGAGGGGGCCAACTCTGGAAACACCATATATTTT. Encoded protein: CAWSHEGANSGNTIYF.

This sequence joins TRBV6-1 and TRBJ2-1; 12 bases map to TRBD2. The V segment lost 10 bases and the J segment 7 bases; nucleotides outside the gene matches: 2. This CDR3 spans 12 amino acids. CDR1 MNHNS and CDR2 SASEGT come from the germline V gene. CDR3 in DNA: TGTGCCACCGGGACTAGCGGGAATGAGCAGTTCTTC. It specifies CATGTSGNEQFF.

This clone was counted only a few times. The chain is built from TRBV5-1 and TRBJ2-7; the match to TRBD1 covers 8 bases. CDR1 and CDR2 from the germline V gene are SGHRS and YFSETQ. The V and J ends lost 2 bases and 6 bases, in that order; junction bases with no gene match: 1. The CDR3 sequence is 12 residues long. DNA for the CDR3: TGCGCCAGCAGCTTTGACAGGGGCGAGCAGTACTTC. Translation gives CASSFDRGEQYF.

V gene TRBV29-1 combines with J gene TRBJ2-4, with unresolved D. The CDR3 is 13 residues long. The ends were cut back, 0 bases at V and 6 bases at J, with 9 bases in the middle. Germline V gene lookup returns CDR1 SQVTM and CDR2 ANQGSEA. The CDR3 here is CSVEDRVSNIQYF. DNA for the CDR3: TGCAGCGTTGAAGACCGGGTGTCAAACATTCAGTACTTC. The whole variable domain, remainder taken from reference TRBV29-1 and TRBJ2-4, is SAVISQKPSRDICQRGTSLTIQCQVDSQVTMMFWYRQQPGQSLTLIATANQGSEATYESGFVIDKFPISRPNLTFSTLTVSNMSPEDSSIYLCSVEDRVSNIQYFGAGTRLSVL.

This clone has a handful of counts. The rearrangement joins TRBV28 to TRBJ1-1; no definite D call. Germline values: CDR1 MDHEN, CDR2 SYDVKM. Trimming removed 4 bases at V and 3 bases at J, with 12 bases between. This CDR3 region has 14 residues. The chain's CDR3 is CASSSAGLYTEAFF. The CDR3 DNA reads TGTGCCAGCAGTTCAGCCGGACTCTACACTGAAGCTTTCTTT.

The V and J genes are TRBV14 and TRBJ2-7; a possible D gene is TRBD2 (6 bases). V dropped 4 bases and J dropped 3 bases, with 10 bases sitting between them. The CDR3 spans 13 residues. CDR1 is SGHDN, CDR2 FVKESK, per germline. The CDR3, as DNA: TGTGCCAGCAGCCTTGTGGGGGGCTACGAGCAGTACTTC. It yields the protein CASSLVGGYEQYF.

The chain is built from TRBV24-1 and TRBJ1-5; unclear D gene. The germline V gene encodes CDR1 KGHDR and CDR2 SFDVKD. The CDR3 has 16 residues. V gave up 5 bases and J gave up 1 base, with 14 bases separating them. The CDR3: CATSAGGEVSNQPQHF. The CDR3 DNA sequence: TGTGCCACCAGTGCCGGAGGTGAGGTAAGCAATCAGCCCCAGCATTTT.

This clone has a handful of counts. This chain links TRBV4-1 with TRBJ2-1; 8 bases line up with TRBD2. This CDR3 is 18 amino acids long. V was clipped by 0 bases and J by 6 bases; unmatched bases: 13. CDR1 is MGHRA, CDR2 YSYEKL, per germline. The CDR3 nucleotides are TGCGCCAGCAGCCAAGATTATACCCCTGGACTAGCCGCCAATGAGCAGTTCTTC. Protein product: CASSQDYTPGLAANEQFF.

The chain uses TRBV28 and TRBJ1-5; TRBD1 is a possible D gene (6 bases). Trimming pared 4 bases from V and 4 bases from J, leaving 20 bases between. CDR1 is MDHEN, CDR2 SYDVKM, per germline. The CDR3 is made up of 17 amino acids. The CDR3 region is CASSSTTGLGFNQPQHF. CDR3 DNA: TGTGCCAGCAGTTCTACCACAGGGCTCGGTTTTAATCAGCCCCAGCATTTT.

This sequence joins TRBV7-9 and TRBJ2-7; 12 bases match TRBD2. Germline lookup yields CDR1 SEHNR and CDR2 FQNEAQ (reference sequence). CDR3 length equals 19 residues. The V segment lost 4 bases and the J segment 0 bases; nucleotides outside the gene matches: 13. In DNA form, the CDR3 reads TGTGCCAGCAGCTCCCACCGACTAGCGGGAGCCCTTAGCTCCTACGAGCAGTACTTC. It specifies CASSSHRLAGALSSYEQYF.

CDR3 in amino acids: CATSDSGLAGGLNIQYF. The CDR3 DNA reads TGTGCCACCAGCGACTCCGGGCTAGCGGGAGGTCTGAACATTCAGTACTTC. This sequence joins TRBV15 and TRBJ2-4; TRBD2 matches at 11 bases. The CDR3 sequence is 17 residues long. V dropped 5 bases and J dropped 7; count of bases not matched to a gene: 13. Germline V CDR1 and CDR2: LNHNV, YYDKDF (reference sequence).

The V gene is TRBV5-4, the J gene TRBJ2-5; D not certain. Trimming cost V 5 bases and J 4 bases, with 12 bases left between them. Germline CDR1 reads SGHNT; CDR2 reads YYREEE (reference sequence). The CDR3 is made up of 13 amino acids. The CDR3 sequence: CASSPPSGETQYF. CDR3 nucleotides: TGTGCCAGCAGTCCTCCCTCAGGAGAGACCCAGTACTTC.

Only one count was recorded for this clone. The chain recombines TRBV10-3 with TRBJ2-3; tentatively, D is TRBD2 (6 bases). V lost 6 bases, J lost 4 bases, and 14 bases lay in between. The CDR3 covers 14 residues. From germline, CDR1 is ENHRY and CDR2 SYGVKD. DNA for the CDR3: TGTGCCATCAGCCAGGGACTTTCTCCAGATACGCAGTATTTT. As protein: CAISQGLSPDTQYF.

In its sample, this clone was seen once. The chain recombines TRBV5-4 with TRBJ2-7; TRBD2 agrees at 9 bases. V lost 4 bases, J lost 0 bases, and 11 bases stayed unmatched. Germline V gene sequence: CDR1 SGHNT, CDR2 YYREEE (reference sequence). The CDR3 consists of 17 residues. CDR3 protein: CASSPKAGGRSSYEQYF. As DNA, the CDR3 is TGTGCCAGCAGCCCTAAGGCGGGAGGGCGGAGCTCCTACGAGCAGTACTTC.

The chain combines TRBV6-5 with TRBJ2-1; D call uncertain. This CDR3 has 12 residues. Germline lookup yields CDR1 MNHEY and CDR2 SVGAGI. Trimming removed 6 bases from V and 10 bases from J, with 13 bases in between. The CDR3: CASRSFSGEQFF. CDR3 sequence (DNA): TGTGCCAGCAGGTCTTTCTCCGGGGAGCAGTTCTTC.

The V gene is TRBV5-1, the J gene TRBJ2-1; tentatively, D is TRBD1 (6 bases). CDR1 SGHRS and CDR2 YFSETQ come from the germline V gene. Trimming cost V 1 base and J 0 bases, with 17 bases left between them. The CDR3 spans 18 residues. CDR3 sequence reads: CASSLTGTLGSSYNEQFF. As DNA, the CDR3 is TGCGCCAGCAGCTTGACCGGGACACTCGGAAGCTCCTACAATGAGCAGTTCTTC.

Points on this clone: One junction end does not reproduce the germline sequence, and a read error may be involved. This chain joins TRBV6-5 and TRBJ1-2, with D perhaps matching TRBD1 (6 bases). This CDR3 spans 10 amino acids. Germline lookup yields CDR1 MNHEY and CDR2 SVGAGI. This chain's CDR3 is CASSRDNLAF. As DNA, the CDR3 is TGTGCCAGCAGTCGGGACAATTTAGCCTTC.

V gene TRBV14 combines with J gene TRBJ2-1; 12 nucleotides line up with TRBD2. The CDR3 contains 16 residues. J was trimmed by 8 bases and V by 5 bases; bases with no gene match: 10. Germline CDR1 and CDR2: SGHDN and FVKESK. The chain's CDR3 is CASSFLAGGLGDEQFF. Here the CDR3 DNA reads TGTGCCAGCAGCTTTCTAGCGGGAGGGCTGGGGGATGAGCAGTTCTTC.

This chain uses TRBV4-2 with TRBJ2-2; no firm D call. Per germline, CDR1 LGHNA and CDR2 YNFKEQ. The CDR3 totals 14 residues. V was pared by 5 bases and J by 1 base, with 8 bases between. For the CDR3, the DNA is TGTGCCAGCAGCTACGAGGAGAACACCGGGGAGCTGTTTTTT. Translation: CASSYEENTGELFF.

In DNA form, the CDR3 reads TGTGCCAGCAGCGGCAGACTAGCGGGGGGCACATACAATGAGCAGTTCTTC. This codes for CASSGRLAGGTYNEQFF. The chain recombines TRBV11-3 with TRBJ2-1, with 13 bases matching TRBD2. This CDR3 comprises 17 residues. Trimming cost V 5 bases and J 4 bases; bases outside gene matches: 8. Germline-derived CDR1 and CDR2 are SGHNT and YENEEA.

The chain links TRBV19 to TRBJ1-6; D might be TRBD1 (5 bases). V was cut by 3 bases and J by 7 bases, with 13 bases left in between. Germline CDR1 LNHDA, CDR2 SQIVND (reference sequence). The CDR3 length is 15 residues. The CDR3 DNA sequence: TGTGCCAGTAGTATGAGTCTTACAGGAAATTCACCCCTCCACTTT. Its translation: CASSMSLTGNSPLHF.